This entry features one TCR beta chain sequence. The data stem from a study of blood T cells in healthy people across ages. Using a J-beta primer mix together with a sample-barcoded 5' primer, a second PCR was run for roughly 7 to 12 cycles. MiXCR, applied by TCRdb to the 5' RACE reads, yields one record per CDR3 protein. This sample has 600,000 to 900,000 distinct CDR3 sequences, with approximately 24% found just once. The V and J ends lost 4 bases and 5 bases respectively, with 18 bases between them. This CDR3 comprises 16 residues. CDR1 is SGHRS and CDR2 is YFSETQ in the germline V gene. This sample also belongs to another study, concerning T cells of mothers and their children. That study reports: Slightly higher but non-significant overlap marked related mother-child pairs versus unrelated pairs.

Source material: blood. This TCR was sampled from a boy between 10 and 17 years old in good health. This rearrangement joins TRBV5-1 to TRBJ1-4, with D maybe TRBD1 (6 bases). The DNA of the CDR3 is TGCGCCAGCAGCCTCAATGGACGGCAGGGGAATGAAAAACTGTTTTTT. This sequence encodes CASSLNGRQGNEKLFF.